This TCR beta chain was recovered during a study of cytomegalovirus exposure and HLA in healthy donors. PCR employed 60 Vbeta and 13 Jbeta primers. Method: immunoSEQ multiplex PCR; TCRdb's copy keeps in-frame clones and lacks some. The sample table sets out 150,000 or so clones. This TCR was sampled from a woman aged 50 to 60 in good health and CMV-seronegative. Sequencing was done on a sample of PBMCs.

CDR3 residues: CSASPSYEQYF. The DNA of the CDR3 is TGCAGTGCTAGTCCTTCCTACGAGCAGTACTTC. The chain links TRBV20-1 to TRBJ2-7, with no clear D. Germline V lookup: CDR1 DFQATT, CDR2 SNEGSKA (reference sequence). This CDR3 comprises 11 residues. V lost 3 bases and J lost 1, with 4 bases in between.